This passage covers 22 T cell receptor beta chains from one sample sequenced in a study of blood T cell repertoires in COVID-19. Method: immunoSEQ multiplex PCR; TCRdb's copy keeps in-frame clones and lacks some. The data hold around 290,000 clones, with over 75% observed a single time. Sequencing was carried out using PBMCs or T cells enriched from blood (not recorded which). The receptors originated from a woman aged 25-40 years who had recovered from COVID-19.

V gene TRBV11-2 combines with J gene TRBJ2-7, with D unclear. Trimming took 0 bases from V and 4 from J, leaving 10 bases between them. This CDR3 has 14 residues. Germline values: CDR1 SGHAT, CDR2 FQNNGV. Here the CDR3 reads CASSLDYTIYEQYF. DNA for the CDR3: TGTGCCAGCAGCTTAGATTACACGATATACGAGCAGTACTTC.

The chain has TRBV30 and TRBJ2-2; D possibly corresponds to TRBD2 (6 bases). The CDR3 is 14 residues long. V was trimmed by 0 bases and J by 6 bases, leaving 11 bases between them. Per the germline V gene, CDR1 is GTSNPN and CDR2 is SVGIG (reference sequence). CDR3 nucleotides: TGTGCCTGGAGTGTACAGTGGGGGGCCGGGGAGCTGTTTTTT. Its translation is CAWSVQWGAGELFF.

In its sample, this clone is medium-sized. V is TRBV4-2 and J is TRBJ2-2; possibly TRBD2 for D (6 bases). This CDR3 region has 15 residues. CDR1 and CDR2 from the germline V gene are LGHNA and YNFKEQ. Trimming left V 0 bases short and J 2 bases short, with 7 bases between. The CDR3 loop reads CASSQDGTNTGELFF. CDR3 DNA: TGTGCCAGCAGCCAAGATGGGACTAACACCGGGGAGCTGTTTTTT.

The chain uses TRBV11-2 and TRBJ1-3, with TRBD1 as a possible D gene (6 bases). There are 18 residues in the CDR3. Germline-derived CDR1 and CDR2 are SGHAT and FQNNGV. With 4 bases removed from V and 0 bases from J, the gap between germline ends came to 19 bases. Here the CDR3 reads CASSSRGGVGSSGNTIYF. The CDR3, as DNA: TGTGCCAGCAGCTCCAGGGGAGGGGTAGGAAGCTCTGGAAACACCATATATTTT.

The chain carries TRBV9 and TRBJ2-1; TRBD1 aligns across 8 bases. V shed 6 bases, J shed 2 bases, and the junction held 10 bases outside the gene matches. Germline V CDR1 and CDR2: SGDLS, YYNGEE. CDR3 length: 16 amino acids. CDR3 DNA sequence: TGTGCCAGCAATTATGGGCAACAGGGGGCCTACAATGAGCAGTTCTTC. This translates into CASNYGQQGAYNEQFF.

CDR3 region: CASSLEAGVPKNIQYF. The CDR3 DNA sequence: TGTGCCAGCAGCTTAGAGGCAGGGGTTCCCAAAAACATTCAGTACTTC. V is TRBV7-6 and J is TRBJ2-4, with a possible D match to TRBD1 (6 bases). Per the germline V gene, CDR1 is SGHVS and CDR2 is FNYEAQ. Trimming left V 1 base short and J 2 bases short, with 12 bases between. The CDR3 runs to 16 residues.

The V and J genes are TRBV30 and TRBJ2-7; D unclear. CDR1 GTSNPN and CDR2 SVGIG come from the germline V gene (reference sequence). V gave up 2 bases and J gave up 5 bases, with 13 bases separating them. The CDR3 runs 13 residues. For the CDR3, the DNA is TGTGCCTGGAGTAGTGGGCGCGTTCACGAGCAGTACTTC. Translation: CAWSSGRVHEQYF.

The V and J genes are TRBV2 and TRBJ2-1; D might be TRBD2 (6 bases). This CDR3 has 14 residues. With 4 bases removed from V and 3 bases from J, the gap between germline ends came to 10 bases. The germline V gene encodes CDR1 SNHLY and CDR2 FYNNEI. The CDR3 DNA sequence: TGTGCCAGCAGTGGACTAGGCCTCTACAATGAGCAGTTCTTC. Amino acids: CASSGLGLYNEQFF.

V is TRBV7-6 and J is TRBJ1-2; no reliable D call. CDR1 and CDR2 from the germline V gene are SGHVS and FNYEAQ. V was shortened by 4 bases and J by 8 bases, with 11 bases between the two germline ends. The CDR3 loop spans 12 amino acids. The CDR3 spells CASSSSSGGYTF. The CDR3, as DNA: TGTGCCAGCAGCTCTTCTAGCGGCGGCTACACCTTC.

The CDR3 is CASSYSQGLGQETQYF. The CDR3 nucleotides read TGTGCCAGCAGTTACTCCCAGGGTCTCGGGCAAGAGACCCAGTACTTC. The J gene is TRBJ2-5, the V gene TRBV6-2 or TRBV6-3; TRBD1 might be the D (5 bases). This CDR3 region has 16 residues. V lost 0 bases and J lost 2, with 13 bases in between. In germline, CDR1 is MNHEY, CDR2 SVGEGT.

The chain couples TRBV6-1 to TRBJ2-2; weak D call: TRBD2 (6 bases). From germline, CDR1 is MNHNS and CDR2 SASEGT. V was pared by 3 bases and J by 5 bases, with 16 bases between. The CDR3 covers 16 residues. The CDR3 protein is CASSESFGAGTGELFF. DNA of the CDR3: TGTGCCAGCAGTGAGAGTTTTGGGGCGGGGACCGGGGAGCTGTTTTTT.

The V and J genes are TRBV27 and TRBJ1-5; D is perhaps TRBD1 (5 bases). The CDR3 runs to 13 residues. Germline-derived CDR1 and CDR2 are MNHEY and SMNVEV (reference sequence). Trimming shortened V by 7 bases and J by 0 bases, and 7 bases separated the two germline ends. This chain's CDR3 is CASKGDSNQPQHF. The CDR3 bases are TGTGCCAGCAAAGGGGATAGCAATCAGCCCCAGCATTTT.

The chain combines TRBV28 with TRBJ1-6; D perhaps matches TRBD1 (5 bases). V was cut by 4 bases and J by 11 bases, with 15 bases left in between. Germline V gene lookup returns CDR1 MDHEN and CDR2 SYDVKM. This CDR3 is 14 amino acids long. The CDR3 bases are TGTGCCAGCAGTTCCGCATTTGGGGGGACACCCCTCCACTTT. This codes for CASSSAFGGTPLHF.

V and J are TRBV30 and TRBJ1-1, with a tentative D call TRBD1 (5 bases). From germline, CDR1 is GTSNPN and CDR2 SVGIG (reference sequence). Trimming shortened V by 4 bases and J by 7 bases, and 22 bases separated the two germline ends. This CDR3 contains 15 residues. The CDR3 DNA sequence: TGTGCCTGGATTTTGTATTTGAAGAAGGGGAATGAAGCTTTCTTT. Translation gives CAWILYLKKGNEAFF.

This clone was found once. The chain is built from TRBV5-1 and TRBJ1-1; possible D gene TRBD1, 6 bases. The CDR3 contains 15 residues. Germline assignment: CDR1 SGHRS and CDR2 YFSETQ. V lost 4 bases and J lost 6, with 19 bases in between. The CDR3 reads CASSPNGQFLSEAFF. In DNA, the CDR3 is TGCGCCAGCAGCCCGAACGGACAGTTCTTATCTGAAGCTTTCTTT.

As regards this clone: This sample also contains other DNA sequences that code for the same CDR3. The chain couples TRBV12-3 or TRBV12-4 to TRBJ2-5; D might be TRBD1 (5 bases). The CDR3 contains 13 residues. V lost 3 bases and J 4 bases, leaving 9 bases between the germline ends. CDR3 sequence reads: CASSFSGRETQYF. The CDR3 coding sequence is TGTGCCAGCAGTTTTTCAGGGCGAGAGACCCAGTACTTC.

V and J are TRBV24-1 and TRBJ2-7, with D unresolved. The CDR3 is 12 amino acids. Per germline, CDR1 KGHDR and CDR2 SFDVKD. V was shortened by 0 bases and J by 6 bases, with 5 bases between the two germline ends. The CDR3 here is CATSDLRGEQYF. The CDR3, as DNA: TGTGCCACCAGTGATTTGCGAGGCGAGCAGTACTTC.

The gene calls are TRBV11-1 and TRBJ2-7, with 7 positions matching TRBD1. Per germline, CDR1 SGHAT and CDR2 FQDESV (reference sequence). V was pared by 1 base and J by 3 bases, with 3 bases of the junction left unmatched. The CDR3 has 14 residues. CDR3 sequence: CASSLVGTDYEQYF. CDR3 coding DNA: TGTGCCAGCAGCTTAGTTGGGACAGACTACGAGCAGTACTTC. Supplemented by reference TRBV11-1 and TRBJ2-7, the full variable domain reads EAEVAQSPRYKITEKSQAVAFWCDPISGHATLYWYRQILGQGPELLVQFQDESVVDDSQLPKDRFSAERLKGVDSTLKIQPAELGDSAMYLCASSLVGTDYEQYFGPGTRLTVT.

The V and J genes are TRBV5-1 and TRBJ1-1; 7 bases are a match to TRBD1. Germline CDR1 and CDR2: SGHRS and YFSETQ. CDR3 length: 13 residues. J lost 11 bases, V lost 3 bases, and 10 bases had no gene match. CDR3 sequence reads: CASSSAPRGEAFF. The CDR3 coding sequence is TGCGCCAGCAGCTCGGCACCCAGGGGGGAGGCTTTCTTT.

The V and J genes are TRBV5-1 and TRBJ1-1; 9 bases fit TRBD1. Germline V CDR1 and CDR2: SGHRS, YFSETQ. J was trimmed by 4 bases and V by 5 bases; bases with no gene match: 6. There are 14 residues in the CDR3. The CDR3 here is CASSGTGSSTEAFF. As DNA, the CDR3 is TGCGCCAGCAGTGGGACAGGGTCAAGCACTGAAGCTTTCTTT.

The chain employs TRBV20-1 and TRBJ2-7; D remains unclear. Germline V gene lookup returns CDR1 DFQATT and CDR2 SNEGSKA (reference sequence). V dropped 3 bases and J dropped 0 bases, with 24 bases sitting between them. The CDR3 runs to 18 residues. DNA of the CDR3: TGCAGTGCTAGTCGAATTTTAGGATCGGCCTACAGCTCCTACGAGCAGTACTTC. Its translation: CSASRILGSAYSSYEQYF.

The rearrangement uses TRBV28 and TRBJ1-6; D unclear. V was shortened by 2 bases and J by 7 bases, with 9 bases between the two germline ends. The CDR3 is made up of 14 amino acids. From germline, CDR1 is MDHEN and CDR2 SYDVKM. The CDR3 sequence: CASSLLTVNSPLHF. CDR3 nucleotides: TGTGCCAGCAGTTTACTCACAGTGAATTCACCCCTCCACTTT.